The rows below give T cell receptor beta chains drawn from one sample of a study of T-cell reconstitution after alpha-beta-depleted transplantation in children. TCRdb redid the calling of the PCR reads with MiXCR, one entry per CDR3 protein. Here the sample spans hundreds of thousands of distinct CDR3 sequences, around 15% being singletons. Sequenced here: PBMCs, mostly from graft donor cells, sampled 360 days after TCRalphabeta/CD19-depleted stem cell transplant. These receptors were taken from a boy under three years old who had a stem cell transplant for Wiskott-Aldrich syndrome, so the T cells may come from the graft donor. Each CDR3 is given with its conserved first and last residue. D genes are given only for firm matches. The listing skips clone size in some rows; elsewhere it reads once, few, many or a size class.

many	TRBD1	TRBJ2-1	TRBV4-1	CASSLSGQGNNEQFF	TGCGCCAGCAGCCTGTCGGGACAGGGTAACAATGAGCAGTTCTTC
few	-	TRBJ2-1	TRBV4-3	CASSQPGISQFF	TGCGCCAGCAGCCAACCCGGGATATCGCAGTTCTTC
few	-	TRBJ1-6	TRBV20-1	CSAREANSPLHF	TGCAGTGCTAGAGAGGCCAATTCACCCCTCCACTTT
-	TRBD2	TRBJ2-1	TRBV11-2	CASSLGRAWANEQFF	TGTGCCAGCAGCCTTGGGAGGGCCTGGGCAAATGAGCAGTTCTTC
-	TRBD2	TRBJ2-5	TRBV30	CAWSGLRETHYF	TGTGCCTGGAGCGGGTTGCGGGAGACCCATTACTTC
few	TRBD1	TRBJ2-3	TRBV10-2	CASRTGITDTQYF	TGCGCCAGCCGGACAGGGATTACAGATACGCAGTATTTT
few	TRBD2	TRBJ2-5	TRBV5-1	CASNRGDQETQYF	TGCGCCAGCAATCGGGGGGATCAAGAGACCCAGTACTTC
-	-	TRBJ1-1	TRBV15	CATSREVDTEAFF	TGTGCCACCAGCAGAGAGGTAGACACTGAAGCTTTCTTT
few	-	TRBJ1-1	TRBV7-9	CASSLNQGLAAEAFF	TGTGCCAGCAGCTTAAACCAGGGCCTCGCCGCTGAAGCTTTCTTT
-	-	TRBJ2-3	TRBV6-1	CASRGFTDTQYF	TGTGCCAGCCGGGGGTTCACAGATACGCAGTATTTT
few	-	TRBJ1-1	TRBV2	CASSDDSRNTEAFF	TGTGCCAGCAGTGACGACAGCCGCAACACTGAAGCTTTCTTT
few	-	TRBJ2-5	TRBV7-2	CASSPGAGVKQETQYF	TGTGCCAGCAGCCCAGGGGCAGGAGTCAAACAAGAGACCCAGTACTTC
-	-	TRBJ2-5	TRBV12-3/TRBV12-4	CASSPGRGRETQYF	TGTGCCAGCAGTCCAGGGAGAGGTAGAGAGACCCAGTACTTC
-	TRBD1	TRBJ2-7	TRBV5-1	CASSSLGGQATYEQYF	TGCGCCAGCAGCTCCCTGGGGGGACAGGCCACCTACGAGCAGTACTTC
-	-	TRBJ2-7	TRBV25-1	CASSEPRGFTYEQYF	TGTGCCAGCAGTGAACCCAGAGGGTTCACCTACGAGCAGTACTTC
-	-	TRBJ2-7	TRBV7-8	CASSFWLRETYEQYF	TGTGCCAGCAGCTTTTGGCTCCGGGAAACCTACGAGCAGTACTTC
-	-	TRBJ2-4	TRBV12-3/TRBV12-4	CTSSSELTGAPGNIQYF	TGTACCAGCAGTTCCGAATTAACAGGCGCCCCAGGAAACATTCAGTACTTC
-	TRBD2	TRBJ2-7	TRBV7-9	CASSGLAIEQYF	TGTGCCAGCAGCGGACTAGCGATTGAGCAGTACTTC
-	TRBD1	TRBJ1-2	TRBV5-1	CASSSDRAYGYTF	TGCGCCAGCAGCTCCGACAGGGCCTATGGCTACACCTTC
-	-	TRBJ2-2	TRBV5-1	CASNPRGVSTGELFF	TGCGCCAGCAACCCGCGGGGAGTTAGCACCGGGGAGCTGTTTTTT
-	TRBD2	TRBJ2-3	TRBV10-3	CAISALTTGLADTDTQYF	TGTGCCATCAGCGCACTTACGACGGGGCTAGCGGACACAGATACGCAGTATTTT
few	-	TRBJ2-3	TRBV24-1	CATSATYTDTQYF	TGTGCCACCAGTGCCACCTACACAGATACGCAGTATTTT
few	TRBD1	TRBJ2-7	TRBV20-1	CSARGGGQVAYEQYF	TGCAGTGCTAGAGGCGGAGGACAGGTTGCCTACGAGCAGTACTTC
-	TRBD2	TRBJ2-1	TRBV7-8	CASSRGLAGIPSRYNEQFF	TGTGCCAGCAGCCGGGGACTAGCGGGAATCCCCTCTAGGTACAATGAGCAGTTCTTC
-	-	TRBJ2-6	TRBV7-8	CASSSGYHRSSGANVLTF	TGTGCCAGCAGCTCAGGATACCATAGGTCCTCTGGGGCCAACGTCCTGACTTTC
few	-	TRBJ1-1	TRBV7-2	CASSSRGRAAEAFF	TGTGCCAGCAGCTCGAGGGGCAGGGCTGCTGAAGCTTTCTTT
few	-	TRBJ2-7	TRBV7-2	CASSLWGVYEQYF	TGTGCCAGCAGCTTATGGGGGGTCTACGAGCAGTACTTC
-	-	TRBJ2-3	TRBV24-1	CATKPRAGTDTQYF	TGTGCCACCAAGCCCCGTGCGGGCACAGATACGCAGTATTTT
few	-	TRBJ2-7	TRBV7-6	CASSLDQGRSYEQYF	TGTGCCAGCAGCTTAGACCAGGGGAGGTCCTACGAGCAGTACTTC
few	-	TRBJ2-6	TRBV6-6	CASRKEGEVLTF	TGTGCCAGCAGAAAGGAGGGAGAAGTCCTGACTTTC
few	TRBD2	TRBJ2-7	TRBV5-1	CASSGPSGFTYEQYF	TGCGCCAGCAGCGGCCCTAGCGGGTTCACCTACGAGCAGTACTTC
-	-	TRBJ2-1	TRBV7-9	CASSLVNWRTNYNEQFF	TGTGCCAGCAGCTTAGTAAATTGGCGGACAAATTACAATGAGCAGTTCTTC
-	-	TRBJ2-2	TRBV4-3	CASSRPRLGRPNTGELFF	TGCGCCAGCAGCCGTCCTAGGCTGGGGCGCCCGAACACCGGGGAGCTGTTTTTT
-	-	TRBJ1-2	TRBV11-3	CASSHRDHYGYTF	TGTGCCAGCAGCCACCGGGACCACTATGGCTACACCTTC
-	TRBD2	TRBJ2-1	TRBV18	CASFQRLAPLLNEQFF	TGTGCCAGCTTCCAAAGACTAGCCCCACTTCTCAATGAGCAGTTCTTC
-	TRBD2	TRBJ2-7	TRBV5-1	CASSLLAGLHSYEQYF	TGCGCCAGCAGCTTACTAGCGGGGCTACACTCCTACGAGCAGTACTTC
-	TRBD1	TRBJ2-7	TRBV18	CASSRTGGFNYEQYF	TGTGCCAGCTCTCGCACAGGGGGCTTCAACTACGAGCAGTACTTC
few	-	TRBJ1-1	TRBV18	CASSPNGNTEAFF	TGTGCCAGCTCACCAAACGGGAACACTGAAGCTTTCTTT
-	TRBD1	TRBJ2-5	TRBV30	CAWRAPRGKETQYF	TGTGCCTGGAGGGCACCCAGGGGGAAAGAGACCCAGTACTTC
few	TRBD1	TRBJ2-1	TRBV30	CAWSVRGTGRNEQFF	TGTGCCTGGAGTGTACGGGGGACAGGGAGGAATGAGCAGTTCTTC
-	-	TRBJ1-2	TRBV24-1	CATSDPHSGFSYGYTF	TGTGCCACCAGTGATCCACATTCGGGTTTTAGCTATGGCTACACCTTC
few	TRBD1	TRBJ2-7	TRBV7-2	CASSSGRRTGTTYEQYF	TGTGCCAGCAGCTCCGGACGTCGGACAGGGACCACCTACGAGCAGTACTTC
-	TRBD2	TRBJ2-7	TRBV5-1	CASSSGLETYEQYF	TGCGCCAGCAGCTCGGGACTAGAGACCTACGAGCAGTACTTC
-	-	TRBJ1-5	TRBV6-2/TRBV6-3	CASSYGVWRTRPQHF	TGTGCCAGCAGTTACGGGGTTTGGAGGACTCGGCCCCAGCATTTT
few	-	TRBJ1-5	TRBV6-6	CASSSTGIQPQHF	TGTGCCAGCAGTTCAACAGGGATTCAGCCCCAGCATTTT
few	-	TRBJ1-1	TRBV27	CASSSAKGKSEAFF	TGTGCCAGCAGTTCGGCCAAGGGGAAAAGTGAAGCTTTCTTT
-	-	TRBJ2-1	TRBV7-9	CASSPEGVPGYNEQFF	TGTGCCAGCAGTCCTGAGGGGGTCCCGGGTTACAATGAGCAGTTCTTC
-	-	TRBJ2-1	TRBV4-3	CASSQERGTGGNEQFF	TGCGCCAGCAGCCAAGAACGAGGGACGGGCGGCAATGAGCAGTTCTTC
once	TRBD1	TRBJ2-2	TRBV6-1	CASSTRDRAVGELFF	TGTGCCAGCAGTACCCGGGACAGGGCGGTCGGGGAGCTGTTTTTT
few	TRBD1	TRBJ1-1	TRBV6-1	CASRKTGGTEAFF	TGTGCCAGCAGAAAAACAGGGGGCACTGAAGCTTTCTTT
-	TRBD1	TRBJ2-3	TRBV5-1	CASRNRGRTDTQYF	TGCGCCAGCAGAAACAGGGGGCGGACAGATACGCAGTATTTT
-	-	TRBJ2-7	TRBV10-3	CAISGTAISSYEQYF	TGTGCCATCAGTGGGACAGCTATCTCATCCTACGAGCAGTACTTC
-	TRBD1	TRBJ1-2	TRBV2	CASSMNRGPYGYTF	TGTGCCAGCAGTATGAACAGGGGACCCTATGGCTACACCTTC
few	TRBD1	TRBJ2-7	TRBV7-9	CASSLHRGTAYEQYF	TGTGCCAGCAGCTTACACCGAGGGACAGCCTACGAGCAGTACTTC
-	TRBD2	TRBJ2-7	TRBV5-6	CASSLAIPPGTSDYEQYF	TGTGCCAGCAGCTTGGCGATTCCGCCCGGGACTAGCGACTACGAGCAGTACTTC